This is a list of T cell receptor beta chains from one sample in a study of vaccination and CD4 T cells after COVID-19. These receptors have no known antigen. Each CDR3 protein is one row after TCRdb ran MiXCR on the PCR reads. The table includes about 16,000 distinct CDR3 sequences, approximately 55% detected once. Material: CD4+ T cells from blood, cultured in vitro. Receptors were obtained from a human donor who had recovered from COVID-19. Each CDR3 is given with its conserved first and last residue. A D gene is named only where the DNA matches it firmly. The listing skips clone size in some rows; elsewhere it reads once, few, many or a size class.

J gene: TRBJ1-1
D gene: .
V gene: TRBV10-2
clone size: .
CDR3 DNA: TGCGCCAGCAGGTTTTCGGGACTTTACACTGAAGCTTTCTTT
CDR3 protein: CASRFSGLYTEAFF

J gene: TRBJ2-1
D gene: TRBD2
V gene: TRBV7-3
clone size: .
CDR3 DNA: TGTGCCAGCAGCCCACCTACCGGGACTAGCGGGTATCGCAATGAGCAGTTCTTC
CDR3 protein: CASSPPTGTSGYRNEQFF

J gene: TRBJ1-2
D gene: .
V gene: TRBV24-1
clone size: .
CDR3 DNA: TGTGCCACCAGTGATTCCCGGGGGCAAGCTAACTATGGCTACACCTTC
CDR3 protein: CATSDSRGQANYGYTF

J gene: TRBJ1-2
D gene: TRBD1
V gene: TRBV20-1
clone size: few
CDR3 DNA: TGCAGTGCTAGTATAGGGGGCAGCTATGGCTACACCTTC
CDR3 protein: CSASIGGSYGYTF

J gene: TRBJ1-6
D gene: .
V gene: TRBV5-8
clone size: .
CDR3 DNA: TGTGCCAGCAGCTTAGGATATAATTCACCCCTCCACTTT
CDR3 protein: CASSLGYNSPLHF

J gene: TRBJ2-5
D gene: .
V gene: TRBV30
clone size: .
CDR3 DNA: TGTGCCTGGAGTAGGGGAGTGACCCAGTACTTC
CDR3 protein: CAWSRGVTQYF

J gene: TRBJ1-1
D gene: .
V gene: TRBV20-1
clone size: .
CDR3 DNA: TGCAGTGCTGGCCCCGGGACGGAGAACACTGAAGCTTTCTTT
CDR3 protein: CSAGPGTENTEAFF

J gene: TRBJ2-7
D gene: TRBD1
V gene: TRBV10-1
clone size: .
CDR3 DNA: TGCGCCAGCAGTCGGGACAGGGTCTACGAGCAGTACTTC
CDR3 protein: CASSRDRVYEQYF

J gene: TRBJ1-2
D gene: .
V gene: TRBV6-1
clone size: .
CDR3 DNA: TGTGCCAGCAGCGTAGGTCTGCACTCTGGCTACACCTTC
CDR3 protein: CASSVGLHSGYTF

J gene: TRBJ2-3
D gene: TRBD2
V gene: TRBV7-2
clone size: .
CDR3 DNA: TGTGCCAGCAGCTTACAAGCGGGAGATTCAGATACGCAGTATTTT
CDR3 protein: CASSLQAGDSDTQYF

J gene: TRBJ2-1
D gene: TRBD2
V gene: TRBV7-2
clone size: once
CDR3 DNA: TGTGCCAGCAGTCGGGAGGGGAGCGCTAACAATGAGCAGTTCTTC
CDR3 protein: CASSREGSANNEQFF

J gene: TRBJ1-1
D gene: .
V gene: TRBV27
clone size: .
CDR3 DNA: TGTGCCAGCAGTTTACGGTTGGGGAACACTGAAGCTTTCTTT
CDR3 protein: CASSLRLGNTEAFF

J gene: TRBJ2-1
D gene: .
V gene: TRBV7-3
clone size: .
CDR3 DNA: TGTGCCAGCAGCTCATCATCGGCAAGTGGCAATGAGCAGTTCTTC
CDR3 protein: CASSSSSASGNEQFF

J gene: TRBJ1-2
D gene: TRBD1
V gene: TRBV20-1
clone size: .
CDR3 DNA: TGCAGTGCTAGAGAGCCAGGGGGCTTATTTAACTATGGCTACACCTTC
CDR3 protein: CSAREPGGLFNYGYTF

J gene: TRBJ1-6
D gene: .
V gene: TRBV6-5
clone size: .
CDR3 DNA: TGTGCCAGCAGTTACAACCCGGAGGGAAATTCACCCCTCCACTTT
CDR3 protein: CASSYNPEGNSPLHF

J gene: TRBJ2-2
D gene: TRBD2
V gene: TRBV7-9
clone size: .
CDR3 DNA: TGTGCCAGCAGCTTAATTAGCGGGAGTACCGGGGAGCTGTTTTTT
CDR3 protein: CASSLISGSTGELFF

J gene: TRBJ2-7
D gene: .
V gene: TRBV5-1
clone size: .
CDR3 DNA: TGCGCCAGCAGCTTGGTTCAGGCGAGCTCCTACGAGCAGTACTTC
CDR3 protein: CASSLVQASSYEQYF

J gene: TRBJ2-3
D gene: .
V gene: TRBV20-1
clone size: few
CDR3 DNA: TGCAGTGCTAGAGGGGGACTAGAGGGGGCTGGAGATACGCAGTATTTT
CDR3 protein: CSARGGLEGAGDTQYF

J gene: TRBJ2-1
D gene: TRBD2
V gene: TRBV6-5
clone size: once
CDR3 DNA: TGTGCCAGCAGTTATGTGGCTAGCGGGAGGGACAATGAGCAGTTCTTC
CDR3 protein: CASSYVASGRDNEQFF

J gene: TRBJ2-5
D gene: TRBD2
V gene: TRBV10-3
clone size: once
CDR3 DNA: TGTGCCATCAGGGGGGAGGGGAGAGGAGAGACCCAGTACTTC
CDR3 protein: CAIRGEGRGETQYF

J gene: TRBJ2-3
D gene: .
V gene: TRBV7-2
clone size: once
CDR3 DNA: TGTGCCAGCAGCCCTAGACAGAGCACAGATACGCAGTATTTT
CDR3 protein: CASSPRQSTDTQYF

J gene: TRBJ1-2
D gene: .
V gene: TRBV5-5
clone size: .
CDR3 DNA: TGTGCCAGCAGCTTTGGGACACCTAACTATGGCTACACCTTC
CDR3 protein: CASSFGTPNYGYTF

J gene: TRBJ1-1
D gene: .
V gene: TRBV10-3
clone size: .
CDR3 DNA: TGTGCCATCGGGACTCAAGACACTGAAGCTTTCTTT
CDR3 protein: CAIGTQDTEAFF

J gene: TRBJ2-5
D gene: .
V gene: TRBV11-2
clone size: once
CDR3 DNA: TGTGCCAGCAGCCCACCCGCACCGGAGACCCAGTACTTC
CDR3 protein: CASSPPAPETQYF

J gene: TRBJ1-3
D gene: TRBD1
V gene: TRBV7-6
clone size: few
CDR3 DNA: TGTGCCAGCGCTGGGCAGGGGGGCAGAAACACCATATATTTT
CDR3 protein: CASAGQGGRNTIYF

J gene: TRBJ1-5
D gene: .
V gene: TRBV6-2/TRBV6-3
clone size: .
CDR3 DNA: TGTGCCAGCACGGACAGACGCAATCAGCCCCAGCATTTT
CDR3 protein: CASTDRRNQPQHF

J gene: TRBJ2-2
D gene: TRBD2
V gene: TRBV7-2
clone size: .
CDR3 DNA: TGTGCCAGCAGCCCACCGGGACTATCTAACACCGGGGAGCTGTTTTTT
CDR3 protein: CASSPPGLSNTGELFF

J gene: TRBJ1-2
D gene: TRBD1
V gene: TRBV2
clone size: few
CDR3 DNA: TGTGCCAGCGACCCCCAGGGGGATGGCTATGGCTACACCTTC
CDR3 protein: CASDPQGDGYGYTF

J gene: TRBJ1-5
D gene: .
V gene: TRBV11-2
clone size: .
CDR3 DNA: TGTGCCAGCAGCGTGGGCTATAGCAATCAGCCCCAGCATTTT
CDR3 protein: CASSVGYSNQPQHF

J gene: TRBJ1-5
D gene: TRBD1
V gene: TRBV10-1
clone size: few
CDR3 DNA: TGCGCCAACCTGGGACAGGGGAATCAGCCCCAGCATTTT
CDR3 protein: CANLGQGNQPQHF

J gene: TRBJ2-7
D gene: TRBD1
V gene: TRBV6-1
clone size: .
CDR3 DNA: TGTGCCAGCAGGACGGGGACAGGGGGGGCTTACGAGCAGTACTTC
CDR3 protein: CASRTGTGGAYEQYF

J gene: TRBJ1-2
D gene: TRBD1
V gene: TRBV7-6
clone size: few
CDR3 DNA: TGTGCCAGCAGCTTAGTGACAGGGCATGGCTACACCTTC
CDR3 protein: CASSLVTGHGYTF

J gene: TRBJ2-3
D gene: TRBD2
V gene: TRBV20-1
clone size: .
CDR3 DNA: TGCAGTGCTAGACTAGCGGAGCAGGCAGATACGCAGTATTTT
CDR3 protein: CSARLAEQADTQYF

J gene: TRBJ2-5
D gene: .
V gene: TRBV15
clone size: few
CDR3 DNA: TGTGCCACCAGCAGAGTGGGGGAGACCCAGTACTTC
CDR3 protein: CATSRVGETQYF